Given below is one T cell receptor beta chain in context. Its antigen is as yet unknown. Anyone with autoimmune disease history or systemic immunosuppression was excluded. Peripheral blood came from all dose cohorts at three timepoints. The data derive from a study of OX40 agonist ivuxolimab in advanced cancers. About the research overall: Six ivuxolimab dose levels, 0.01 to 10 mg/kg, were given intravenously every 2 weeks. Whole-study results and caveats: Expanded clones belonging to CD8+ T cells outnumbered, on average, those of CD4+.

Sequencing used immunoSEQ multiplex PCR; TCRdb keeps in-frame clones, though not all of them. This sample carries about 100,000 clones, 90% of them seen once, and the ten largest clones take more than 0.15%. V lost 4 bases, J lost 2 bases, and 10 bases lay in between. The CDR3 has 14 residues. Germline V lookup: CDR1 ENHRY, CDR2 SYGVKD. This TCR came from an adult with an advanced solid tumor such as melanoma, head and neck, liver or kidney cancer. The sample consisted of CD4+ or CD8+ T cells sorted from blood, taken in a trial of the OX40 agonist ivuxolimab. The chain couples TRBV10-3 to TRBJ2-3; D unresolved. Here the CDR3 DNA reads TGTGCCATCAGTGGTTCACATTCCACAGATACGCAGTATTTT. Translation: CAISGSHSTDTQYF.